The present entry profiles one T cell receptor beta chain with its context. This clonotype was counted at least ten times. The target of this receptor is not known. No clone much larger than this one lies a single base away; base qualities are absent. The cysteine opens and the phenylalanine closes a CDR3 of 12 amino acids. CDR3 DNA only is kept here, 36 bases in frame from base 1. Looking up the germline V gene yields CDR1 MGHDK and CDR2 SYGVNS. Unmatched junction bases come to 3, with V trimmed by 9 bases and J by 1 base. The sample originates from a study of T cells in Graves' hyperthyroidism and ophthalmopathy (dated by TCRdb to about 2019). A note on the overall study: Peripheral blood was collected at initial diagnosis, before any treatment. Prospective prediction of ophthalmopathy was tested in an independent validation cohort of about 19 hyperthyroidism patients and some 17 patients who later progressed to ophthalmopathy. The 90 to 100 discovery patients were randomly divided into training and test sets at a 7:3 ratio. To identify distinguishing TCR V-J signatures, a discovery cohort of 90 to 100 patients was used, comprising 43 with Graves' ophthalmopathy and around 60 with stable Graves' hyperthyroidism. After blood sampling, hyperthyroidism patients were treated with methimazole at a starting dose of 30 mg daily, and ophthalmopathy patients were treated with high-dose intravenous methylprednisolone. In six Graves' hyperthyroidism patients, the study also compared T-cell repertoires from thyroid tissue with T-cell repertoires from blood. The paper describes TCR Vbeta CDR3 sequencing of 135 peripheral blood samples, made up of approximately 40 ophthalmopathy patients, 70 to 75 hyperthyroidism patients and 17 progressor patients. The research as a whole found: In validation, progression to ophthalmopathy was predicted by the model with 65% to 71% sensitivity and 72.22% specificity, a median of 6.5 months before onset. No statistical method was used to fix the sample size in advance, and group allocation was not hidden from the investigators. In cross-validation, a model built on a 13 V-J signature told ophthalmopathy apart from stable hyperthyroidism with 87.88% sensitivity and roughly 81% specificity, and in testing the same model reached 80%/75%. Blood samples also contained most of the expanded thyroid clonotypes (frequency above 0.001), which suggests that blood repertoires may reflect thyroid immune responses.

Stable Graves' hyperthyroidism was defined as the absence of progression to ophthalmopathy over 18 months of follow-up. Hyperthyroidism patients were aged 18 to 65 years and newly diagnosed, with disease duration of less than 2 months. The study excluded patients with uncontrolled infections, other autoimmune diseases, pregnancy or lactation. Diagnoses were based on clinical symptoms, serum thyroxine and TRAb, thyroid ultrasound and orbital computed tomography. Ficoll-Paque density gradient centrifugation was used to isolate PBMCs from around 10 ml of fresh peripheral blood. Total RNA was extracted with Trizol reagent, and quality was checked on an Agilent 2100 Bioanalyzer. The TCR beta CDR3 regions were amplified from the RNA transcripts. The TCR CDR3 was subjected to a first round of RT-PCR using the HTBI primer set and the Qiagen OneStep RT-PCR kit. A second multiplex PCR round built the libraries, followed by size selection and purification. The libraries were sequenced on an Illumina HiSeq2000 using paired-end 100 bp reads. From the authors' description of their analysis: Raw data were processed with SOAPnuke, discarding reads with adapters, uncalled bases, mean Phred below 15, or no exact constant-primer or identifier match. High-quality paired reads were merged using COPE v1.2.5, and each unique nucleotide sequence was defined as a clonotype. MiTCR v1.1 was used to align clonotypes to the IMGT TRBV, TRBD and TRBJ reference segments. The analysis included only V-J combinations with a frequency above 0.0001, which together covered about 99% of the repertoires. The TCS score was defined as the ratio of F50 (clonal expansion) to E x V (chaos), calculated using BLOSUM62-based TCRdist between CDR3 peptides within each V-J. Welch's t-statistics and random forest reduced 500 to 650 V-J features to 10 to 15, which were used in a naive Bayes classifier (R e1071). The similarity between thyroid and blood repertoires was quantified using the Morisita-Horn index. TCRdb redid the processing of the public reads, applying fastp at Q25 and MiXCR, and retained in-frame beta chains. Rows matching on CDR3 protein sequence are summarized as one entry with the most common DNA and genes. TCRdb's processing, not the authors', yielded these V and J calls. In this sample the table shows about 840,000 distinct CDR3 sequences, about 38% of which occur a single time. Of the sample, 8.9% falls within the top ten clones.

This receptor chain uses TRBV25-1 and TRBJ2-7; 7 bases in the middle match TRBD1. Sequenced: blood. The source is a man between 18 and 35 years old with Graves' hyperthyroidism. The sequenced DNA: TGTGCCAGTAGGGACAGTTCCTACGAGCAGTACTTC. It codes for CASRDSSYEQYF.